The 12 T cell receptor beta chains given below trace back to one sample, sequenced in a study of graft-versus-host responses after intestinal transplantation. Investigators treated the graft tissue so that it released intraepithelial and lamina propria lymphocytes. The repertoire was sequenced with immunoSEQ multiplex PCR; TCRdb's copy has only in-frame clones and lacks some. The sample has 3,500 to 5,000 clones, 65% to 90% seen once; the top ten hold 4.8%. The starting material was ileum tissue, obtained more than 650 days after intestinal transplant. The receptors come from a human patient who received an intestinal transplant, so some T cells may come from the graft donor.

The chain recombines TRBV6-6 with TRBJ1-4; 8 bases are shared with TRBD1. CDR1 and CDR2 from the germline V gene are MNHNY and SVGAGI (reference sequence). V gave up 6 bases and J gave up 2 bases; unmatched junction bases: 2. The CDR3 contains 14 residues. The CDR3 protein is CASRDRDTNEKLFF. The CDR3 nucleotides are TGTGCCAGCAGGGACAGGGACACTAATGAAAAACTGTTTTTT.

The chain is built from TRBV5-4 and TRBJ2-5, with D possibly being TRBD1 or TRBD2 (5 bases each). The assigned J gene may be wrong: the sequence end matches TRBJ2-7 better. The CDR3 extends over 18 amino acids. Per the germline V gene, CDR1 is SGHNT and CDR2 is YYREEE (reference sequence). CDR3 sequence: CASSVGQALGVDPDEQYF. The CDR3 bases are TGTGCCAGCAGCGTGGGTCAGGCTCTGGGGGTGGATCCCGACGAGCAGTACTTC.

This clone was observed a handful of times. The chain couples TRBV7-9 to TRBJ1-2; no reliable D call. The CDR3 is 15 residues long. Germline V gene lookup returns CDR1 SEHNR and CDR2 FQNEAQ (reference sequence). Trimming pared 1 base from V and 0 bases from J, leaving 9 bases between. The CDR3 nucleotides read TGTGCCAGCAGCTTAGAAGAGGCTCCTAACTATGGCTACACCTTC. As protein: CASSLEEAPNYGYTF.

The CDR3 bases are TGTGCCAGCAGCAAGTCGGGGGGGCCGTTCAGCGAGCAGTACTTC. Residues: CASSKSGGPFSEQYF. This chain connects TRBV7-3 to TRBJ2-7, with TRBD2 identical over 8 bases. Germline assignment: CDR1 SGHTA and CDR2 FQGTGA. The CDR3 sequence is 15 residues long. V dropped 5 bases and J dropped 6; count of bases not matched to a gene: 12.

The V call is TRBV19, the J call TRBJ2-1; TRBD2 agrees at 9 bases. The V segment lost 6 bases and the J segment 5 bases; nucleotides outside the gene matches: 8. This CDR3 spans 15 amino acids. Germline-derived CDR1 and CDR2 are LNHDA and SQIVND (reference sequence). CDR3 DNA sequence: TGTGCCAGTAGCTCTCTAGCGGGGACCGACAATGAGCAGTTCTTC. It yields the protein CASSSLAGTDNEQFF.

The chain has TRBV18 and TRBJ2-3, with 7 bases identical to TRBD2. Germline assignment: CDR1 KGHSH and CDR2 LQKENI. This CDR3 has 14 residues. V shed 6 bases and J 3 bases; nucleotides not matched to a gene: 6. The CDR3 DNA reads as TGTGCCAGCTCGTCTATGGGGGGGACAGATACGCAGTATTTT. Its protein product is CASSSMGGTDTQYF.

The CDR3 sequence: CASSPTLSGGSDTQYF. For the CDR3, the DNA is TGTGCCAGCAGCCCGACTCTGAGCGGGGGGTCAGATACGCAGTATTTT. The chain employs TRBV9 and TRBJ2-3, with 9 nucleotides matching TRBD2. The CDR3 covers 16 residues. The ends lost 4 bases at V and 4 bases at J; junction bases unmatched: 10. Germline V lookup: CDR1 SGDLS, CDR2 YYNGEE.

CDR3 nucleotide sequence: TGTGCCAGCCAGGGGGAAGTCTATGGCTACACCTTC. Protein product: CASQGEVYGYTF. This chain uses TRBV19 with TRBJ1-2; 7 bases fit TRBD1. The CDR3 is 12 residues long. The V gene's germline CDR1 is LNHDA and CDR2 SQIVND (reference sequence). The J segment lost 4 bases and the V segment lost 9 bases, leaving 5 bases of the junction unmatched.

The J gene is TRBJ2-1, the V gene TRBV27, with TRBD1 as a possible D gene (6 bases). The V end lost 5 bases, the J end lost 8 bases, and 10 bases lay between the germline ends. Germline V gene data show CDR1 as MNHEY and CDR2 as SMNVEV (reference sequence). CDR3 length equals 12 residues. In DNA, the CDR3 is TGTGCCAGCAGTCTCAGGGGACATGAGCAGTTCTTC. It is translated as CASSLRGHEQFF.

The chain joins TRBV11-2 to TRBJ1-1; perhaps TRBD1 as D (6 bases). Trimming stripped 1 base from V and 5 bases from J, with 14 bases between. Per germline, CDR1 SGHAT and CDR2 FQNNGV. There are 15 residues in the CDR3. Here the CDR3 reads CASSLGEGEVTEAFF. The DNA of the CDR3 is TGTGCCAGCAGCTTAGGCGAGGGGGAGGTTACTGAAGCTTTCTTT.

This clone is a singleton in its sample. This chain links TRBV2 with TRBJ2-6; tentatively, D is TRBD2 (6 bases). The germline V and J ends were trimmed by 3 bases and 2 bases, with 11 bases remaining between them. This CDR3 comprises 16 residues. Germline values: CDR1 SNHLY, CDR2 FYNNEI. The CDR3 nucleotides read TGTGCCAGCAGTGAGGAGGGCCGGGCTGGGGCCAACGTCCTGACTTTC. As protein: CASSEEGRAGANVLTF. The full variable domain, with the rest looked up from reference TRBV2 and TRBJ2-6, is EPEVTQTPSHQVTQMGQEVILRCVPISNHLYFYWYRQILGQKVEFLVSFYNNEISEKSEIFDDQFSVERPDGSNFTLKIRSTKLEDSAMYFCASSEEGRAGANVLTFGAGSRLTVL.

The chain employs TRBV4-1 and TRBJ2-7, with a tentative D call TRBD1 (6 bases). The CDR3 is 16 amino acids. The V end was cut by 1 base, the J end by 4 bases, with 17 bases between. From germline, CDR1 is MGHRA and CDR2 YSYEKL. The CDR3 region has the DNA TGCGCCAGCAGCCAAGTATGGGGGCTAGAAACTTACGAGCAGTACTTC. Its protein is CASSQVWGLETYEQYF.